The TCR beta chain described here comes from a study of shared clonotypes between healthy human individuals. In the CD4+ fraction, cells were divided into CD45RA+ naive and CD45RA-negative memory subsets. TCRdb keeps only in-frame clones here, not all; method: immunoSEQ multiplex PCR. This table holds about 330,000 clones, around 72% found once. This receptor was identified in a man aged 25-40 years in good health. Sequenced: memory CD4+ T cells sorted from blood. Subset: CD45RA-negative fraction.

The CDR3 sequence is CASSTTAGTDTQYF. The CDR3 DNA is TGCGCCAGCAGCACAACGGCTGGGACAGATACGCAGTATTTT. The chain carries TRBV5-1 and TRBJ2-3; no definite D call. This CDR3 comprises 14 residues. Germline values: CDR1 SGHRS, CDR2 YFSETQ. Trimming stripped 4 bases from V and 3 bases from J, with 12 bases between.